The subject of this entry is one TCR beta chain. These data are taken from a study of blood T cell repertoires in COVID-19. Background on the study: Collection of acute and convalescent COVID-19 samples took place in the United States, Italy and Spain. T cells, B-cell-depleted T cells, or PBMCs provided the cDNA or gDNA that served as material.

The CDR3 has 15 residues. Germline-derived CDR1 and CDR2 are KGHSH and LQKENI. V shed 3 bases and J 5 bases; nucleotides not matched to a gene: 8. Original processing methods: Amplification of reference gene primers was used by the study to estimate nucleated cell counts. Assay: immunoSEQ multiplex PCR; the TCRdb copy retains only in-frame clones and omits some. The V and J calls and the clone size are those of that table, but D and trimming were determined from the DNA. The sample gives 360,000 or so clones, nearly 90% of which show up once; 6.5% is in the top ten. The receptor comes from a young man with active or convalescent COVID-19. The chain joins TRBV18 to TRBJ2-5, with 8 nucleotides matching TRBD1. The sample comprised peripheral blood. CDR3 region: CASSPSRGQRETQYF. The DNA for the CDR3 is TGTGCCAGCTCACCGAGCAGGGGGCAGCGGGAGACCCAGTACTTC.